This T cell receptor beta chain is from a study of shared clonotypes between healthy human individuals. The authors split each subset's genomic DNA evenly across several immunoSEQ plates. Here immunoSEQ multiplex PCR was the method, and the copy in TCRdb shows in-frame clones only, minus some. The sample includes about 1.1 million clones, 60% to 85% seen only once; the top ten take roughly 0.9%. Per germline, CDR1 GTSNPN and CDR2 SVGIG (reference sequence). V shed 3 bases, J shed 2 bases, and the junction held 9 bases outside the gene matches. CDR3 length: 16 amino acids. In the CD4+ fraction, cells were divided into CD45RA+ naive and CD45RA-negative memory subsets.

Sequencing input: memory CD4+ T cells from PBMCs. Regarding subset: CD45RA-negative fraction. The sequence came from a man aged 18-30 years in good health. Some clones in this sample may be carry-over from other donors' samples. V usage is TRBV30 and J usage is TRBJ2-7, with TRBD2 matching over 11 bases. CDR3 bases: TGTGCCTGGAGGGTTAGCGGGAGGGGAAGGACCTACGAGCAGTACTTC. Translated: CAWRVSGRGRTYEQYF.